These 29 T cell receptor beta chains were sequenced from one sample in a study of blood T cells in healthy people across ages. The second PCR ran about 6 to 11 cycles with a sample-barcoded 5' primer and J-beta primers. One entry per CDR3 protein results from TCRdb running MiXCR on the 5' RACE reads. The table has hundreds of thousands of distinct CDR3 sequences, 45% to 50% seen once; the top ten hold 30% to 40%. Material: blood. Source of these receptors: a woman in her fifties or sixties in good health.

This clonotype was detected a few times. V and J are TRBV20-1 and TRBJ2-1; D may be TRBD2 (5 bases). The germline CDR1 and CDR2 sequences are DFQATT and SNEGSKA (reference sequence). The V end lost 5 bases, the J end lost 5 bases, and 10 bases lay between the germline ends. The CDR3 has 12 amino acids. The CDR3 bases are TGCAGTGCTGGACTCCCAGACAATGAGCAGTTCTTC. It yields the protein CSAGLPDNEQFF.

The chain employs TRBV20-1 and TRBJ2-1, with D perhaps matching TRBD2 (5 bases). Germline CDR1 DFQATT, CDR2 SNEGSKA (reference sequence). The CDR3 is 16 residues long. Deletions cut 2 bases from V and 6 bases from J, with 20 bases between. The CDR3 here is CSARPLAGTFSNEQFF. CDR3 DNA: TGCAGTGCTAGACCCCTAGCCGGTACCTTCTCCAATGAGCAGTTCTTC.

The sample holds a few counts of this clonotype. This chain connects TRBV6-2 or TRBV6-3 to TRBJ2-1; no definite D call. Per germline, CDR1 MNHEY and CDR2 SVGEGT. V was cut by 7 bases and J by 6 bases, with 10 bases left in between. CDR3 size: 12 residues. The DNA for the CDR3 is TGTGCCAGCACCAAAAGAGGCAATGAGCAGTTCTTC. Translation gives CASTKRGNEQFF.

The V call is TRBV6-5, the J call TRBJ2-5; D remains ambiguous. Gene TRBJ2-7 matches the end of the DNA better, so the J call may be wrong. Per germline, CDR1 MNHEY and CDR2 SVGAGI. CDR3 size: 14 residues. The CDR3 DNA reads TGTGCCAGCAGTTACAATTCCGATGTCTACGAGCAGTACTTC. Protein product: CASSYNSDVYEQYF.

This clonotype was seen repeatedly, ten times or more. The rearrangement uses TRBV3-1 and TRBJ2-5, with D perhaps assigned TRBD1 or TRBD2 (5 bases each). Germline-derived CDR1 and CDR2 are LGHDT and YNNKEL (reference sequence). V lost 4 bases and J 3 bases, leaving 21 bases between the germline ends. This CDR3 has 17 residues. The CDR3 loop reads CASSPDMGPLGEETQYF. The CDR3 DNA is TGTGCCAGCAGCCCCGACATGGGACCCCTGGGGGAAGAGACCCAGTACTTC.

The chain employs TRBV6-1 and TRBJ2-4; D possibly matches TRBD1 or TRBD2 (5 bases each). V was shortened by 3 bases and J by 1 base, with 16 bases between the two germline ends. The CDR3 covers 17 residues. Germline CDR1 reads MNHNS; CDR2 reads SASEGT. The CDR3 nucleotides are TGTGCCAGCAGTGAGGTTGGGACCGTTGGGGCCAAAAACATTCAGTACTTC. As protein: CASSEVGTVGAKNIQYF.

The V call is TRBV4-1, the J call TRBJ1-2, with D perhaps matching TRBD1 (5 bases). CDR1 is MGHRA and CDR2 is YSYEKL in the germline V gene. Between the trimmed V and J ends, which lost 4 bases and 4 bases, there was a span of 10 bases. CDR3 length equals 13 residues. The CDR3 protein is CASSRETAYGYTF. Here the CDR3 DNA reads TGCGCCAGCAGCCGAGAGACAGCCTATGGCTACACCTTC.

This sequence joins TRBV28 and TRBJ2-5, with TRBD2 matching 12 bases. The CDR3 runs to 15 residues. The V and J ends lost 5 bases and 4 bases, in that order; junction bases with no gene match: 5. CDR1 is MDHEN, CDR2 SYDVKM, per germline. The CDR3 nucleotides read TGTGCCAGCAGTCACAGACTAGCGGGAGTAGAGACCCAGTACTTC. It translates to CASSHRLAGVETQYF.

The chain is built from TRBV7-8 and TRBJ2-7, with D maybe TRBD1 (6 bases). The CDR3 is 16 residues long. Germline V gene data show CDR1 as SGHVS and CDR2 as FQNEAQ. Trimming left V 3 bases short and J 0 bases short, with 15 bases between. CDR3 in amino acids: CASSLDMRTASYEQYF. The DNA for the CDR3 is TGTGCCAGCAGCTTGGACATGAGGACAGCCTCCTACGAGCAGTACTTC.

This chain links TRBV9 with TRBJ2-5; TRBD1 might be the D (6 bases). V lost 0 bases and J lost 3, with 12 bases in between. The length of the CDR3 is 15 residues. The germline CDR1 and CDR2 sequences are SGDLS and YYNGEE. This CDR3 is CASSVAPRTEETQYF. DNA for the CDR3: TGTGCCAGCAGCGTAGCCCCGAGGACAGAAGAGACCCAGTACTTC.

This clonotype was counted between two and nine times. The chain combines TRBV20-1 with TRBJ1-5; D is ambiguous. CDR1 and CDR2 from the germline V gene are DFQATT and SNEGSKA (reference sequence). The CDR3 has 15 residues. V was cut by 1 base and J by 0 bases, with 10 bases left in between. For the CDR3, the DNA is TGCAGTGCTAGAGCCTTAGGGAATAGCAATCAGCCCCAGCATTTT. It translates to CSARALGNSNQPQHF.

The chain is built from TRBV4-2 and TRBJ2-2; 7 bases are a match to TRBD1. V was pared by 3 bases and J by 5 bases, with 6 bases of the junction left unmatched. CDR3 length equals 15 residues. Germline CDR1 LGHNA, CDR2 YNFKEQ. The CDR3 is CASSQRQGGTGELFF. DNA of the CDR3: TGTGCCAGCAGCCAGAGACAGGGTGGAACCGGGGAGCTGTTTTTT.

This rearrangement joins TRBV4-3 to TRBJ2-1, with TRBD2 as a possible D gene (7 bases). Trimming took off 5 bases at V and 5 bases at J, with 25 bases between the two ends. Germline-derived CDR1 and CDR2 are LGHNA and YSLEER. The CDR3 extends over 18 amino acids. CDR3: CASSSGYLGGRPHNEQFF. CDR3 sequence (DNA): TGCGCCAGCAGCTCCGGATACTTGGGGGGGCGACCCCACAATGAGCAGTTCTTC.

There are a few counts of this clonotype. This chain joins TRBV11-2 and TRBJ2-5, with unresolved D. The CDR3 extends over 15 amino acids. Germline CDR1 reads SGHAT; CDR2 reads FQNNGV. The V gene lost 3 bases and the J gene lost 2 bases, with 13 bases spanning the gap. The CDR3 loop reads CASSFTGNSQETQYF. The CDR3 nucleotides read TGTGCCAGCAGCTTTACGGGCAATTCGCAAGAGACCCAGTACTTC.

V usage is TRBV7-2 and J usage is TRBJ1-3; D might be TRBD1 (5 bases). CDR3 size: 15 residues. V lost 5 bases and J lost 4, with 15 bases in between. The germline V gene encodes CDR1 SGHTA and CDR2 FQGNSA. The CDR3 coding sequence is TGTGCCAGCAGCCCCGCAGGGACGCTCGGAAACACCATATATTTT. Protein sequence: CASSPAGTLGNTIYF.

The CDR3 sequence is CASSVLTKYNEQFF. For the CDR3, the DNA is TGTGCCAGCAGTGTTTTGACAAAATACAATGAGCAGTTCTTC. This chain links TRBV2 with TRBJ2-1; no definite D call. This CDR3 comprises 14 residues. V was trimmed by 4 bases and J by 4 bases, leaving 11 bases between them. CDR1 and CDR2 from the germline V gene are SNHLY and FYNNEI.

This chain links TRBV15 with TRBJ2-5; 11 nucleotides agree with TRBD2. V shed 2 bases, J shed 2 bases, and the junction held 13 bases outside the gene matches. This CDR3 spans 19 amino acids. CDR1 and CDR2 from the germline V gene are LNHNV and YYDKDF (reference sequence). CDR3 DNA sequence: TGTGCCACCAGCAGATTGCCGCTACCTAGCGGGAGGCTTCAAGAGACCCAGTACTTC. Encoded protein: CATSRLPLPSGRLQETQYF.

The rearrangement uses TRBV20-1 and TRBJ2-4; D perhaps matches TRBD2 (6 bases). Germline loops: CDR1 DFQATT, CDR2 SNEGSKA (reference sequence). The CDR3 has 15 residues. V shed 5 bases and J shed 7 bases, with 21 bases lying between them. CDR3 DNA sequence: TGCAGTGCTCCCGAATCCGGGAGCCCCCTTAACATTCAGTACTTC. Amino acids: CSAPESGSPLNIQYF.

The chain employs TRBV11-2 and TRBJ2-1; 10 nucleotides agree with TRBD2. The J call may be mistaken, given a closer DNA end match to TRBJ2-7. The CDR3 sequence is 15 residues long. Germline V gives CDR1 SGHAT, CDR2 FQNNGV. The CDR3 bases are TGTGCCAGCAGACCCCTAGCGGGGGACTACAATGAGCAGTACTTC. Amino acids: CASRPLAGDYNEQYF.

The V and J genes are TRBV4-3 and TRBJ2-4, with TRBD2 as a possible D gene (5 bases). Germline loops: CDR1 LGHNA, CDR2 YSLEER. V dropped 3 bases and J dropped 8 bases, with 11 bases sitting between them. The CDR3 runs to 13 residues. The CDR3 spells CASSQETGDIQYF. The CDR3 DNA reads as TGCGCCAGCAGCCAGGAGACCGGGGACATTCAGTACTTC.

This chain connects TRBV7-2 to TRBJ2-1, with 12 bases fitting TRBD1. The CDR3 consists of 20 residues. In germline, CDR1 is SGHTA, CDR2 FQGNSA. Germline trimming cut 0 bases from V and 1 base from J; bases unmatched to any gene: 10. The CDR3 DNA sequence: TGTGCCAGCAGCTTAGCCCGCCGGGACAGGGGGCGCTTATCCTACAATGAGCAGTTCTTC. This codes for CASSLARRDRGRLSYNEQFF.

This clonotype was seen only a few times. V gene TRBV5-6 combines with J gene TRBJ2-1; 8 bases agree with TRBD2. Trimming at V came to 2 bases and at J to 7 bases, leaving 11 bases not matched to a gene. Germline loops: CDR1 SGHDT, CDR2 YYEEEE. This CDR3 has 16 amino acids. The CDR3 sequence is CASSFLPAGTRNEQFF. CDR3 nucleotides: TGTGCCAGCAGCTTTTTGCCTGCAGGGACTAGAAATGAGCAGTTCTTC. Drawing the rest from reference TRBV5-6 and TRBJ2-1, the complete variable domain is DAGVTQSPTHLIKTRGQQVTLRCSPKSGHDTVSWYQQALGQGPQFIFQYYEEEERQRGNFPDRFSGHQFPNYSSELNVNALLLGDSALYLCASSFLPAGTRNEQFFGPGTRLTVL.

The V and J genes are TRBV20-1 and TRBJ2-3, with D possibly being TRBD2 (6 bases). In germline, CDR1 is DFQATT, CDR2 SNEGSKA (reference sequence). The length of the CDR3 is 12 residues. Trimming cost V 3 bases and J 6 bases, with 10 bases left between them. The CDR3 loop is CSASREADTQYF. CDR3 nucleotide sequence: TGCAGTGCTAGCAGGGAGGCGGATACGCAGTATTTT.

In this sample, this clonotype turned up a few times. CDR3 DNA: TGTGCCAGCAGCTTATCCGCGACTAGCGGGAGTGAGACCCAGTACTTC. Translated, it gives CASSLSATSGSETQYF. The gene calls are TRBV7-2 and TRBJ2-5; 12 nucleotides line up with TRBD2. Germline loops: CDR1 SGHTA, CDR2 FQGNSA. There are 16 residues in the CDR3. V trimming: 2 bases; J trimming: 5 bases; junction bases outside the gene matches: 6.

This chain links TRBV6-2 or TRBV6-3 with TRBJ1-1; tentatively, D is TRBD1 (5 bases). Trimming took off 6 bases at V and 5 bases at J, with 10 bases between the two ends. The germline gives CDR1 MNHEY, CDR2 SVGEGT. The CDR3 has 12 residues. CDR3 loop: CASSPRVTEAFF. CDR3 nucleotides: TGTGCCAGCAGCCCCAGGGTTACTGAAGCTTTCTTT.

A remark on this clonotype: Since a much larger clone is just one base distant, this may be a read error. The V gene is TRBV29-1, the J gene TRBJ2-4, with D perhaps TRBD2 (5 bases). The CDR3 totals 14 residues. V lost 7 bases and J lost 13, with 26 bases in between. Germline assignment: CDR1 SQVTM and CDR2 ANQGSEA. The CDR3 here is CSAGGGLAQRGQYF. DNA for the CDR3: TGCAGCGCTGGCGGAGGTCTGGCCCAACGCGGGCAGTACTTC.

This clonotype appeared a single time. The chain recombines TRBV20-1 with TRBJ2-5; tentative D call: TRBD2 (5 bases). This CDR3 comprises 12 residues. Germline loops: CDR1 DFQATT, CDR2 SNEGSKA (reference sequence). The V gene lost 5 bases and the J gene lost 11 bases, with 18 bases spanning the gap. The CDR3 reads CSAQARANEQYF. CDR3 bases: TGCAGTGCTCAGGCGCGGGCTAATGAGCAGTACTTC.

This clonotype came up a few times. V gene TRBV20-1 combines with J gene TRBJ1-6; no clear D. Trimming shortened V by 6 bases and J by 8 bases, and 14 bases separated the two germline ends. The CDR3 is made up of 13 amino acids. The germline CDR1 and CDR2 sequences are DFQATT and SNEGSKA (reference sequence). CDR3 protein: CSAQYGWDSPLHF. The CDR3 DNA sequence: TGCAGTGCCCAGTACGGGTGGGATTCACCCCTCCACTTT.

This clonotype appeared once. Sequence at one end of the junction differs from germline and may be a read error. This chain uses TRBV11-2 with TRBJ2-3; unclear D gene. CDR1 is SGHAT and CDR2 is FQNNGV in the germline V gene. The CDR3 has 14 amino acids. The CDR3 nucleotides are TGCGCCAGCAGGATAGAAAGTAGCACAGATACGCGGTATTTT. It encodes CASRIESSTDTRYF.